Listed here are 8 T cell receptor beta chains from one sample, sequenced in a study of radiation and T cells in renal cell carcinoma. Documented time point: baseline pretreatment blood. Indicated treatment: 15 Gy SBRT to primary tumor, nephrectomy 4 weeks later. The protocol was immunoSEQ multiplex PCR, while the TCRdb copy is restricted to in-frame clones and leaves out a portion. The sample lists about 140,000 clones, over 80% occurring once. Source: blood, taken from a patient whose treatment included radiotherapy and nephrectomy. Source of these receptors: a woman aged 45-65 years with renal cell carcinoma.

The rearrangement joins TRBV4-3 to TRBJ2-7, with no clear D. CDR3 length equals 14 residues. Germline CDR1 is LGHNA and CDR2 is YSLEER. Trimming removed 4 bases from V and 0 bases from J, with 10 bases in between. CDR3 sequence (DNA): TGCGCCAGCAGCCTCTCGACGGTCTCCTACGAGCAGTACTTC. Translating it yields CASSLSTVSYEQYF.

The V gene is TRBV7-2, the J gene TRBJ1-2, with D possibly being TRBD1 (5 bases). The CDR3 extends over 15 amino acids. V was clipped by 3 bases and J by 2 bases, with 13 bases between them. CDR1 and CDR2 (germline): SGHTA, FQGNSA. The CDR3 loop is CASSFSPDSNYGYTF. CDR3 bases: TGTGCCAGCAGCTTCTCGCCCGACAGCAACTATGGCTACACCTTC. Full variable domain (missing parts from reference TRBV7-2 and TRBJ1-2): GAGVSQSPSNKVTEKGKDVELRCDPISGHTALYWYRQSLGQGLEFLIYFQGNSAPDKSGLPSDRFSAERTGGSVSTLTIQRTQQEDSAVYLCASSFSPDSNYGYTFGSGTRLTVV.

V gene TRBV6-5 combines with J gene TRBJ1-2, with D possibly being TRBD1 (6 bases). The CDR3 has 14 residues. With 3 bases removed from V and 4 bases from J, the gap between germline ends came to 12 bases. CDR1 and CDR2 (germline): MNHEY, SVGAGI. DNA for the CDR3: TGTGCCAGCAGTTATAGAGGAGGGGGCTATGGCTACACCTTC. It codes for CASSYRGGGYGYTF.

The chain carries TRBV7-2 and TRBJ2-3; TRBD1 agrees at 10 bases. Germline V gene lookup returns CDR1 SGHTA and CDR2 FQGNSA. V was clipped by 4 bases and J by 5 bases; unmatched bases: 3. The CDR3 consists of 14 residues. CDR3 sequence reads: CASSSDRGQDTQYF. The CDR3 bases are TGTGCCAGCAGCTCCGACAGGGGGCAAGATACGCAGTATTTT.

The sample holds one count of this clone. CDR3 in amino acids: CASSGRPGIQYF. Here the CDR3 DNA reads TGTGCCAGCAGCGGGAGACCGGGCATTCAGTACTTC. The chain carries TRBV9 and TRBJ2-4, with no clear D. Trimming pared 3 bases from V and 9 bases from J, leaving 10 bases between. CDR3 size: 12 residues. The V gene's germline CDR1 is SGDLS and CDR2 YYNGEE.

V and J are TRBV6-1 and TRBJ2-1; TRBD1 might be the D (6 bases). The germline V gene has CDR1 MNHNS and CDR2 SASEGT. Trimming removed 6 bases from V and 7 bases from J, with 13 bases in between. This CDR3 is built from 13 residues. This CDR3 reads CASSQQGVNEQFF. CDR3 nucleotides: TGTGCCAGCAGCCAACAGGGAGTAAATGAGCAGTTCTTC.

CDR3 region: CASSLGAGTDGYTF. DNA for the CDR3: TGTGCCAGCAGCTTGGGGGCAGGGACAGATGGCTACACCTTC. V usage is TRBV5-4 and J usage is TRBJ1-2, with 7 bases matching TRBD1. The CDR3 runs to 14 residues. From germline, CDR1 is SGHNT and CDR2 YYREEE (reference sequence). Trimming took 0 bases from V and 6 from J; bases not matched to a gene: 5.

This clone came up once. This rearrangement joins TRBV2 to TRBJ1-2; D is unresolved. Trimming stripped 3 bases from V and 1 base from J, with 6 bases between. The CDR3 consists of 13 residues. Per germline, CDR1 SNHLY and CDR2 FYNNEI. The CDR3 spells CASSEGNNYGYTF. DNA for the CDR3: TGTGCCAGCAGTGAGGGGAATAACTATGGCTACACCTTC.